The sequence of this TCR beta chain was determined in a study of PD-L1 blockade in urothelial cancer. Germline values: CDR1 MNHEY, CDR2 SVGAGI. V shed 5 bases, J shed 6 bases, and the junction held 1 base outside the gene matches. CDR3 length equals 12 residues. The assay was immunoSEQ multiplex PCR, and TCRdb's table has in-frame clones only and misses some. The table shows under 60,000 clones, with about 86% occurring only once. Regarding time point: peripheral blood 6 weeks after treatment start. The genes are TRBV6-5 and TRBJ2-1, with 7 bases fitting TRBD1. Specimen: PBMCs, collected around atezolizumab (anti-PD-L1) treatment. The source of this sequence is a man aged 60-69 years with urothelial cancer. The CDR3 DNA sequence: TGTGCCAGCAGTCCAGGGGGCAATGAGCAGTTCTTC. This sequence encodes CASSPGGNEQFF.